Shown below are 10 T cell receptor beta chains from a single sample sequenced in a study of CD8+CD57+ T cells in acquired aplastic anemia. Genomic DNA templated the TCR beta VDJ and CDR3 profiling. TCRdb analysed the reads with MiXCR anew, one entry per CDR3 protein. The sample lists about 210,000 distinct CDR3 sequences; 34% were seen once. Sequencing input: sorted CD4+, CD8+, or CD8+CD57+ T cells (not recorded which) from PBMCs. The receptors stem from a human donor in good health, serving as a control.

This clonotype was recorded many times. The CDR3 region has the DNA TGTGCCAGCATGAAGGGGGCTAATGAAAAACTGTTTTTT. It translates to CASMKGANEKLFF. This chain connects TRBV2 to TRBJ1-4, with D possibly TRBD1 on 6 matching bases. Per the germline V gene, CDR1 is SNHLY and CDR2 is FYNNEI. Trimming pared 7 bases from V and 3 bases from J, leaving 9 bases between. The length of the CDR3 is 13 residues.

CDR3 DNA: TGTGCCAGTAGTGATACAGGGGAGGACACTGAAGCTTTCTTT. It is translated as CASSDTGEDTEAFF. V and J are TRBV19 and TRBJ1-1, with 7 nucleotides matching TRBD1. Trimming cost V 5 bases and J 3 bases; bases outside gene matches: 6. Germline-derived CDR1 and CDR2 are LNHDA and SQIVND (reference sequence). The CDR3 has 14 amino acids.

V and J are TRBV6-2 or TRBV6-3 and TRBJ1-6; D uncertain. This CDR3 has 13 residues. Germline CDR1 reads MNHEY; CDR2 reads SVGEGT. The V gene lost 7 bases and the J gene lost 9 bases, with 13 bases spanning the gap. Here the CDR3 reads CASKPPGSSPLHF. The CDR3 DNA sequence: TGTGCCAGCAAGCCCCCGGGGTCTTCACCCCTCCACTTT.

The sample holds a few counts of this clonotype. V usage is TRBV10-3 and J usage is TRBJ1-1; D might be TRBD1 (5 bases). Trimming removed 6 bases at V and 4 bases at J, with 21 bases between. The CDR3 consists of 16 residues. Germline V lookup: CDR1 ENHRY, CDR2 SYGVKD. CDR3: CAISDYGGGSGTEAFF. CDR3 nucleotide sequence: TGTGCCATCAGCGACTACGGGGGGGGATCAGGCACTGAAGCTTTCTTT.

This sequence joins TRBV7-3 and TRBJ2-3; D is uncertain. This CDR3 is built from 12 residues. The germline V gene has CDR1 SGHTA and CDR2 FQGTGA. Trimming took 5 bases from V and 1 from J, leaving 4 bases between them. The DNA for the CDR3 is TGTGCCAGCAGCGACGGCACAGATACGCAGTATTTT. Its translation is CASSDGTDTQYF.

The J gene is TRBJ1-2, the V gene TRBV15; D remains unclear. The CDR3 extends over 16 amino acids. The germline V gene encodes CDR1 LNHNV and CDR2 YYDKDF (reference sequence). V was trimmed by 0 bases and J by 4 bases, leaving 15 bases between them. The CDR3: CATSREQVLKGYGYTF. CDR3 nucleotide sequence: TGTGCCACCAGCAGAGAGCAGGTCCTTAAGGGCTATGGCTACACCTTC.

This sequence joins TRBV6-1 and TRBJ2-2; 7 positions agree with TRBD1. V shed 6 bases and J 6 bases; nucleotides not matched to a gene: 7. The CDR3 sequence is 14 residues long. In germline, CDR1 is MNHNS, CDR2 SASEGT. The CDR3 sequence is CASSQMTGPGELFF. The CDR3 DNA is TGTGCCAGCAGCCAAATGACAGGGCCCGGGGAGCTGTTTTTT.

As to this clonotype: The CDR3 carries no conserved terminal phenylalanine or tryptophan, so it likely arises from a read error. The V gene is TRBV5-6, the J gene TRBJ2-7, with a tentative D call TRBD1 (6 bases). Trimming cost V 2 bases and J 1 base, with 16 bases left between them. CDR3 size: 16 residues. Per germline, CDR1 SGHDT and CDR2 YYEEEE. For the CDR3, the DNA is TGTGCCAGCAGCTTAGGCCAGGGGCTTTATTCCTACGAGCAGTACCTC. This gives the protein CASSLGQGLYSYEQYL.

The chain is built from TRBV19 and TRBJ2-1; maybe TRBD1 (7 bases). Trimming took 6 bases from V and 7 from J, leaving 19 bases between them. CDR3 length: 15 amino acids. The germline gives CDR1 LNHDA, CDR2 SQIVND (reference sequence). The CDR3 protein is CASSSQGGFVNEQFF. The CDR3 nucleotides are TGTGCCAGTAGCTCTCAGGGGGGATTTGTTAATGAGCAGTTCTTC.

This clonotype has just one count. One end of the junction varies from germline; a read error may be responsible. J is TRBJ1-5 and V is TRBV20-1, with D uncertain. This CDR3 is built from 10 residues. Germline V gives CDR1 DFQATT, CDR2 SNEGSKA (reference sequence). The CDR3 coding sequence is TGCGGTGCTATGAGCGCGCCCCAGCATTTT. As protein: CGAMSAPQHF.